The clone carrying this T cell receptor beta chain has only one observation. The germline V and J ends were trimmed by 4 bases and 6 bases, with 6 bases remaining between them. CDR1 and CDR2 (germline): LGHDT, YNNKEL (reference sequence). CDR3 length equals 12 residues. These data originate in a study of blood T cell repertoires in COVID-19. Study-wide background: Both acute and convalescent COVID-19 samples were obtained from the United States, Italy and Spain. PBMCs, B-cell-depleted T cells, or T cells were the source of the cDNA or gDNA that made up the material.

As handled by the study authors: Amplification of reference gene primers provided the estimated nucleated cell counts. The assay was immunoSEQ multiplex PCR, and TCRdb's table has in-frame clones only and misses some. That table supplies the V and J calls and clone size; D and trimming were determined from the DNA. The table shows 29,000 or so clones, with roughly nine tenths occurring only once. The sample taken for sequencing was peripheral blood. This chain joins TRBV3-1 (or the pseudogene TRBV3-2) and TRBJ2-2; D is undetermined. The source of this sequence is a human donor in a cohort sampled during active COVID-19. CDR3 sequence reads: CASSLLPGELFF. The CDR3 nucleotides read TGTGCCAGCAGCCTCCTCCCCGGGGAGCTGTTTTTT.